These 14 T cell receptor beta chains originate from one sample sequenced in a study of T cells in localized non-small cell lung cancer. Sequencing used immunoSEQ multiplex PCR; TCRdb keeps in-frame clones, though not all of them. The sample lists around 30,000 clones, around 93% seen once, with roughly 4% in the top ten. The sequenced sample was peripheral blood mononuclear cells, obtained before any cancer treatment. The receptors originated from a woman between 40 and 69 years old with stage III lung adenocarcinoma.

This clone was seen just once. The V gene is TRBV28, the J gene TRBJ2-2; no definite D call. CDR1 and CDR2 from the germline V gene are MDHEN and SYDVKM. The CDR3 extends over 14 amino acids. The V and J ends lost 6 bases and 7 bases respectively, with 15 bases between them. The CDR3 DNA is TGTGCCAGCAGCTGGGCAGGTCAAGGCGGGGAGCTGTTTTTT. It codes for CASSWAGQGGELFF.

The CDR3 protein is CASSVADDFNSPLHF. The CDR3 DNA follows: TGTGCCAGCAGCGTAGCCGACGATTTTAATTCACCCCTCCACTTT. The V call is TRBV9, the J call TRBJ1-6; D call uncertain. The CDR3 covers 15 residues. Germline CDR1 reads SGDLS; CDR2 reads YYNGEE. Trimming took off 0 bases at V and 6 bases at J, with 10 bases between the two ends.

This chain joins TRBV7-3 and TRBJ2-1; 10 bases fit TRBD2. Germline V CDR1 and CDR2: SGHTA, FQGTGA. The junction had 10 bases not matched to a gene; V was cut back by 5 bases and J by 12 bases. This CDR3 has 14 amino acids. DNA for the CDR3: TGTGCCAGCAGCCCACAGCCTAGCGGGGGTATGCAGTTCTTC. Encoded protein: CASSPQPSGGMQFF. The entire variable domain, with the rest obtained from reference TRBV7-3 and TRBJ2-1, is as follows: GAGVSQTPSNKVTEKGKYVELRCDPISGHTALYWYRQSLGQGPEFLIYFQGTGAADDSGLPNDRFFAVRPEGSVSTLKIQRTERGDSAVYLCASSPQPSGGMQFFGPGTRLTVL.

The rearrangement uses TRBV14 and TRBJ2-2; possibly TRBD2 for D (5 bases). The germline V and J ends were trimmed by 0 bases and 9 bases, with 8 bases remaining between them. The germline gives CDR1 SGHDN, CDR2 FVKESK. The CDR3 extends over 13 amino acids. In DNA form, the CDR3 reads TGTGCCAGCAGCCAAGATGTGACTAGGGAGCTGTTTTTT. It codes for CASSQDVTRELFF.

The chain recombines TRBV6-6 with TRBJ1-4; D uncertain. CDR3 size: 14 residues. V lost 6 bases and J 8 bases, leaving 16 bases between the germline ends. Germline V gene data show CDR1 as MNHNY and CDR2 as SVGAGI (reference sequence). Written as DNA, the CDR3 is TGTGCCAGCAGCCCCGGGGTGATTGGGGAAAAACTGTTTTTT. Translation gives CASSPGVIGEKLFF.

The rearrangement joins TRBV27 to TRBJ2-1; D unresolved. The CDR3 runs to 13 residues. V was clipped by 5 bases and J by 4 bases, with 9 bases between them. Germline CDR1 is MNHEY and CDR2 is SMNVEV (reference sequence). The CDR3 reads CASSPDGYNEQFF. The DNA of the CDR3 is TGTGCCAGCAGTCCCGACGGTTACAATGAGCAGTTCTTC.

This chain links TRBV18 with TRBJ1-2; 9 bases are shared with TRBD1. The CDR3 is 13 amino acids. CDR1 and CDR2 from the germline V gene are KGHSH and LQKENI. V trimming: 4 bases; J trimming: 4 bases; junction bases outside the gene matches: 1. The CDR3 region is CASSQDRGYGYTF. CDR3 coding DNA: TGTGCCAGCTCACAGGACAGGGGCTATGGCTACACCTTC.

This rearrangement joins TRBV28 to TRBJ1-5, with a weak D call TRBD1 (5 bases). Germline V gene sequence: CDR1 MDHEN, CDR2 SYDVKM. The V and J ends lost 6 bases and 6 bases respectively, with 12 bases between them. This CDR3 spans 13 amino acids. The CDR3 DNA is TGTGCCAGCAGCCTGGGGACTTTTCAGCCCCAGCATTTT. Its translation is CASSLGTFQPQHF.

This chain uses TRBV10-3 with TRBJ1-1; 7 bases align to TRBD1. After removal of 0 bases from V and 7 bases from J, the junction contained 11 bases not matched to a gene. The CDR3 contains 16 residues. Germline loops: CDR1 ENHRY, CDR2 SYGVKD. CDR3 in amino acids: CAISESLGQSKGEAFF. The CDR3 bases are TGTGCCATCAGTGAGTCTTTGGGACAGTCGAAGGGTGAAGCTTTCTTT.

This chain connects TRBV20-1 to TRBJ2-7; D ambiguous. The CDR3 spans 11 residues. The ends were cut back, 4 bases at V and 1 base at J, with 5 bases in the middle. The V gene's germline CDR1 is DFQATT and CDR2 SNEGSKA (reference sequence). As DNA, the CDR3 is TGCAGTGCTACAGAATCCTACGAGCAGTACTTC. Translation: CSATESYEQYF.

V gene TRBV5-1 combines with J gene TRBJ1-2; no firm D call. CDR3 length equals 16 residues. V was pared by 3 bases and J by 7 bases, with 22 bases between. Per the germline V gene, CDR1 is SGHRS and CDR2 is YFSETQ. The CDR3 protein is CASSSMAIFPEGGYTF. As DNA, the CDR3 is TGCGCCAGCAGCTCTATGGCCATCTTTCCCGAAGGTGGCTACACCTTC.

The chain uses TRBV13 and TRBJ1-6, with D unclear. The CDR3 has 11 residues. In germline, CDR1 is PRHDT, CDR2 FYEKMQ (reference sequence). V dropped 5 bases and J dropped 6 bases, with 2 bases sitting between them. The CDR3 DNA sequence: TGTGCCAGCAGCGCTAATTCACCCCTCCACTTT. Translation gives CASSANSPLHF.

This chain joins TRBV19 and TRBJ2-3; 7 bases map to TRBD1. The CDR3 loop spans 13 amino acids. From germline, CDR1 is LNHDA and CDR2 SQIVND (reference sequence). With 9 bases clipped from V and 2 bases from J, the junction kept 5 bases outside the gene matches. The CDR3 nucleotides read TGTGCCAGCCGCGGACAGGACACAGATACGCAGTATTTT. Amino acid sequence: CASRGQDTDTQYF.

This clone was seen just once. The chain joins TRBV7-7 to TRBJ1-4; D possibly corresponds to TRBD1 (6 bases). The CDR3 totals 14 residues. The V gene lost 5 bases and the J gene lost 7 bases, with 14 bases spanning the gap. CDR1 is SSHAT, CDR2 FNYEAQ, per germline (reference sequence). The CDR3 here is CASSRGRPGEKLFF. The CDR3 DNA reads as TGTGCCAGCAGCCGGGGGCGCCCAGGTGAAAAACTGTTTTTT. Filled out from reference TRBV7-7 and TRBJ1-4, the complete variable domain reads GAGVSQSPRYKVTKRGQDVTLRCDPISSHATLYWYQQALGQGPEFLTYFNYEAQPDKSGLPSDRFSAERPEGSISTLTIQRTEQRDSAMYRCASSRGRPGEKLFFGSGTQLSVL.